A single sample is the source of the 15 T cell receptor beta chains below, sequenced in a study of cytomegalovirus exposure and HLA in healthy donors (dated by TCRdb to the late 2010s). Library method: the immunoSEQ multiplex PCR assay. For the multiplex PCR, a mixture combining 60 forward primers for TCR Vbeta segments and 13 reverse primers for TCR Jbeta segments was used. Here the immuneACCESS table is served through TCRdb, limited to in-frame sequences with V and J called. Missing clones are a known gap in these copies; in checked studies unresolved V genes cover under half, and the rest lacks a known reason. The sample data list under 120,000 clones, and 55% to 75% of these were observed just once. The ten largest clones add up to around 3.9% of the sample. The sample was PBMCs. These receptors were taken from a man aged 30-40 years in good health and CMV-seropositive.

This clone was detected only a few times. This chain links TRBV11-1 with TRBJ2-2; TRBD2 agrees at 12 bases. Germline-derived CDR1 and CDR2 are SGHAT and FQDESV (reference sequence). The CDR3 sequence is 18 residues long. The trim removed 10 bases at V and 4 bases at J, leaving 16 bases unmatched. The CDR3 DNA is TGTGCCACCCGTCCAAGACTAGCGGGGGCCATGAGCACCGGGGAGCTGTTTTTT. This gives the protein CATRPRLAGAMSTGELFF.

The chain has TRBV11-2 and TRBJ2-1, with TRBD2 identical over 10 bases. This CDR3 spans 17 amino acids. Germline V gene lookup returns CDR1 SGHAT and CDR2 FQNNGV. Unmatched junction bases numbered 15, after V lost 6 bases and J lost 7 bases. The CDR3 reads CASRRRIAGGAGNEQFF. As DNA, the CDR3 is TGTGCCAGCAGGCGAAGGATAGCGGGGGGCGCGGGTAATGAGCAGTTCTTC.

As DNA, the CDR3 is TGTGCCAGCAGCCAAGGTGGTGCGGGCTACACCTTC. This codes for CASSQGGAGYTF. The rearrangement joins TRBV14 to TRBJ1-2; no firm D call. The CDR3 covers 12 residues. Germline V gene sequence: CDR1 SGHDN, CDR2 FVKESK. With 1 base removed from V and 8 bases from J, the gap between germline ends came to 8 bases. Full variable domain (remainder filled in from reference TRBV14 and TRBJ1-2): EAGVTQFPSHSVIEKGQTVTLRCDPISGHDNLYWYRRVMGKEIKFLLHFVKESKQDESGMPNNRFLAERTGGTYSTLKVQPAELEDSGVYFCASSQGGAGYTFGSGTRLTVV.

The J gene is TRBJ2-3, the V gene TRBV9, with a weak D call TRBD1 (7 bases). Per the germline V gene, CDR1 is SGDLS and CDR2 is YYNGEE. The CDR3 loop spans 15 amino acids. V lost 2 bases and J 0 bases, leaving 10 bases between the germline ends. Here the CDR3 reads CASSVRDRSTDTQYF. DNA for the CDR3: TGTGCCAGCAGCGTGCGGGACAGAAGCACAGATACGCAGTATTTT.

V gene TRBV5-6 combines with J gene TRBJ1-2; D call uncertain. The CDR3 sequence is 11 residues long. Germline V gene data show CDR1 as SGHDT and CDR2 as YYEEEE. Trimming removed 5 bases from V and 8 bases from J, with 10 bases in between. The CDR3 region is CASSYIGGYTF. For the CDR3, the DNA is TGTGCCAGCAGTTACATCGGGGGCTACACCTTC.

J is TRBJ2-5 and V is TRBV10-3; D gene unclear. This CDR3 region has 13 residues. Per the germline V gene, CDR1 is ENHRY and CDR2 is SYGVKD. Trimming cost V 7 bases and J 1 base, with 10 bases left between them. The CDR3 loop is CAIKAGPQETQYF. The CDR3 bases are TGTGCCATCAAAGCAGGTCCCCAAGAGACCCAGTACTTC.

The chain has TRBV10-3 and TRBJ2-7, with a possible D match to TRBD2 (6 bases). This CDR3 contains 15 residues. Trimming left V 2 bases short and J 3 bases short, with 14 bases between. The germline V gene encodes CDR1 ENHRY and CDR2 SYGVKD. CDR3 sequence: CAISEITSTLYEQYF. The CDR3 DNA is TGTGCCATCAGTGAGATAACTAGCACGCTCTACGAGCAGTACTTC.

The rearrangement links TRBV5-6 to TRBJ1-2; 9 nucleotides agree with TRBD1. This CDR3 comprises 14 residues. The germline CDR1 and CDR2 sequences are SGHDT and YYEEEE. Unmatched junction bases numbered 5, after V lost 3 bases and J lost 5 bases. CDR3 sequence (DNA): TGTGCCAGCAGCTGGACAGGGGTTGGATATGGCTACACCTTC. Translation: CASSWTGVGYGYTF.

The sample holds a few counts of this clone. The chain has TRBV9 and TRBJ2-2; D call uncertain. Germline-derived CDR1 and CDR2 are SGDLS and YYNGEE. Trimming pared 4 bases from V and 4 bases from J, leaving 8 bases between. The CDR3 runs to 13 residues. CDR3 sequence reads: CASSLSGTGELFF. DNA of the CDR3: TGTGCCAGCAGCCTAAGTGGCACCGGGGAGCTGTTTTTT.

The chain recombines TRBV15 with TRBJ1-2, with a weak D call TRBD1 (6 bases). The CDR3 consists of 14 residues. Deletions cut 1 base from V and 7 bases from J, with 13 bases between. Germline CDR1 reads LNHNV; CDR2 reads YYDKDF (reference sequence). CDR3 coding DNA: TGTGCCACCAGCAGAGGTCCGGGGGGCTCTGGCTACACCTTC. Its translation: CATSRGPGGSGYTF.

CDR3 bases: TGTGCCAGCAGTCCGATCTGGGGGGGCAATCAGCCCCAGCATTTT. This sequence encodes CASSPIWGGNQPQHF. The chain carries TRBV27 and TRBJ1-5; tentatively, D is TRBD1 (5 bases). Germline V gene sequence: CDR1 MNHEY, CDR2 SMNVEV (reference sequence). The ends were cut back, 5 bases at V and 2 bases at J, with 13 bases in the middle. The CDR3 length is 15 residues.

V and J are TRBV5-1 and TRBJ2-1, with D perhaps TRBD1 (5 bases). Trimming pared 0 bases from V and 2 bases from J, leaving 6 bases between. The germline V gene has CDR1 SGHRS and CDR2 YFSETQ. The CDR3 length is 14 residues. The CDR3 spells CASSLGGPYNEQFF. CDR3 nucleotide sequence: TGCGCCAGCAGCTTGGGGGGCCCCTACAATGAGCAGTTCTTC.

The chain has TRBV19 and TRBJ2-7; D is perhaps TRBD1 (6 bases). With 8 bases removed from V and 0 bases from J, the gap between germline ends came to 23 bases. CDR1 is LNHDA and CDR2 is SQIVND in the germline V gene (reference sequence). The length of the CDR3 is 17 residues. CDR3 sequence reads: CASWGRKTGQSSYEQYF. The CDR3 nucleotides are TGTGCCAGTTGGGGAAGAAAGACAGGCCAAAGCTCCTACGAGCAGTACTTC.

The CDR3 nucleotides read TGCGCCAGCAGCCCTCGGGGTCTGGAGGAAAACACCATATATTTT. Protein sequence: CASSPRGLEENTIYF. The chain combines TRBV4-1 with TRBJ1-3; D is uncertain. The CDR3 runs to 15 residues. Germline values: CDR1 MGHRA, CDR2 YSYEKL. V was cut by 4 bases and J by 6 bases, with 16 bases left in between.

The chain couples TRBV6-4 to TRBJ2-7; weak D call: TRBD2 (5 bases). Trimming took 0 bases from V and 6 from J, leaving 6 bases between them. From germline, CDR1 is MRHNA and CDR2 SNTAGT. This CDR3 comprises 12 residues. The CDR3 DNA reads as TGTGCCAGCAGTGACTCGAGCGGCGAGCAGTACTTC. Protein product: CASSDSSGEQYF.